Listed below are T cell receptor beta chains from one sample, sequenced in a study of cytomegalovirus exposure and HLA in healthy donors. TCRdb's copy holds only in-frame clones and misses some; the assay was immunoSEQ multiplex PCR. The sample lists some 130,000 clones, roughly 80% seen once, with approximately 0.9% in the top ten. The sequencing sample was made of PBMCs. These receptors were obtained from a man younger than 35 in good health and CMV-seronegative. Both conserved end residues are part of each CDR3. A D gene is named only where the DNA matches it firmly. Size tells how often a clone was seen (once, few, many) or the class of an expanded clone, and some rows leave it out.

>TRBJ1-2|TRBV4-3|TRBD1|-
CASSQMTGVYGYTF
TGCGCCAGCAGCCAAATGACAGGGGTCTATGGCTACACCTTC
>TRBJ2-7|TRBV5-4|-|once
CASSSIKQGTHEQYF
TGTGCCAGCAGCTCGATAAAACAGGGTACCCACGAGCAGTACTTC
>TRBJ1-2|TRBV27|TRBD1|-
CASSPRERQGDYGYTF
TGTGCCAGCAGTCCCAGAGAGAGACAGGGGGACTATGGCTACACCTTC
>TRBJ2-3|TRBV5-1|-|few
CASSGTGQTDTQYF
TGCGCCAGCAGCGGAACAGGACAGACAGATACGCAGTATTTT
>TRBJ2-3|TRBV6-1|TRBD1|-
CASSAFRGPTDTQYF
TGTGCCAGCAGTGCCTTCAGGGGGCCTACAGATACACAGTATTTT
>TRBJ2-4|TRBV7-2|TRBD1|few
CASQTGQGNIQYF
TGTGCCAGTCAGACGGGACAGGGAAACATTCAGTACTTC
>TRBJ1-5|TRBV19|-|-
CASSSSYSNQPQHF
TGTGCCAGTAGTTCCAGTTATAGCAATCAGCCCCAGCATTTT
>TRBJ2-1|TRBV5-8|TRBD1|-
CASAFGTVGHNEQFF
TGTGCCAGCGCTTTCGGGACAGTCGGGCACAATGAGCAGTTCTTC
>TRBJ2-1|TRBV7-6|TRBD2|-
CASSLAFRGGVGNEQFF
TGTGCCAGCAGCTTAGCGTTTCGCGGGGGGGTGGGCAATGAGCAGTTCTTC
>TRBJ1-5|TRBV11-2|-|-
CASSLNSVRGQPQHF
TGTGCCAGCAGCTTAAATAGTGTCAGGGGCCAGCCCCAGCATTTT
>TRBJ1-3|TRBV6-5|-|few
CASSYVGGNTIYF
TGTGCCAGCAGTTACGTCGGGGGAAACACCATATATTTT
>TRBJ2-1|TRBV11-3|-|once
CASSLRGHNEQFF
TGTGCCAGCAGCTTAAGAGGGCACAATGAGCAGTTCTTC
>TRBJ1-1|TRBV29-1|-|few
CSVESEGIMNTEAFF
TGCAGCGTTGAAAGCGAGGGTATCATGAACACTGAAGCTTTCTTT
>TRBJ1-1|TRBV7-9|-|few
CASSRSWGSITEAFF
TGTGCCAGCAGCCGCTCGTGGGGCAGCATCACTGAAGCTTTCTTT
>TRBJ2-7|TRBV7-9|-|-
CSSSLPGYEQYF
TGTTCCAGCAGCTTACCGGGGTACGAGCAGTACTTC